Included here is one TCR beta chain sequence, with context. CDR1 and CDR2 from the germline V gene are SGHNT and YENEEA. The CDR3 consists of 15 residues. The V end lost 2 bases, the J end lost 6 bases, and 14 bases lay between the germline ends. Libraries were prepared by immunoSEQ multiplex PCR; TCRdb keeps only in-frame clonotypes and omits some of them. Of roughly 32,000 clones detected, roughly nine tenths appear once; the ten largest clones hold 3% to 3.5%. This entry belongs to a study of chemoradiotherapy in HPV16-positive cancers. The sample consisted of blood, taken from a patient who underwent chemoradiotherapy. This TCR came from a human donor with HPV-associated anogenital cancer. The chain employs TRBV11-3 and TRBJ2-1, with D possibly TRBD2 on 6 matching bases. Written as DNA, the CDR3 is TGTGCCAGCAGCTTATTCACTAGCCCGGCCAATGAGCAGTTCTTC. Its protein product is CASSLFTSPANEQFF.